The 16 T cell receptor beta chains below all came from one sample that was sequenced in a study of blood T cell repertoires in COVID-19. TCRdb keeps only in-frame clones here, not all; method: immunoSEQ multiplex PCR. The table lists approximately 300,000 clones, around 86% of them singletons. The sample consisted of PBMCs or T cells enriched from blood (not recorded which). These receptor sequences come from a woman aged 18-29 years who had recovered from COVID-19.

The chain has TRBV13 and TRBJ1-1, with no clear D. The CDR3 extends over 14 amino acids. The V end was cut by 4 bases, the J end by 0 bases, with 9 bases between. The germline V gene has CDR1 PRHDT and CDR2 FYEKMQ (reference sequence). In nucleotides, the CDR3 is TGTGCCAGCAGCTACGCGGGAATGAACACTGAAGCTTTCTTT. Protein sequence: CASSYAGMNTEAFF.

J is TRBJ1-3 and V is TRBV15; D is undetermined. Germline V CDR1 and CDR2: LNHNV, YYDKDF (reference sequence). The CDR3 has 15 amino acids. V gave up 5 bases and J gave up 0 bases, with 11 bases separating them. The CDR3 protein is CATSGDRVSGNTIYF. The CDR3 DNA reads as TGTGCCACCAGCGGCGACCGGGTCTCTGGAAACACCATATATTTT. The variable domain in full, with the rest retrieved from reference TRBV15 and TRBJ1-3, is DAMVIQNPRYQVTQFGKPVTLSCSQTLNHNVMYWYQQKSSQAPKLLFHYYDKDFNNEADTPDNFQSRRPNTSFCFLDIRSPGLGDTAMYLCATSGDRVSGNTIYFGEGSWLTVV.

This clone is a singleton in its sample. CDR3 protein: CASSPGIGNEQYF. The CDR3 nucleotides are TGTGCCAGCTCACCAGGGATCGGGAACGAGCAGTACTTC. The V call is TRBV18, the J call TRBJ2-7; weak D call: TRBD2 (5 bases). V dropped 2 bases and J dropped 5 bases, with 10 bases sitting between them. This CDR3 is built from 13 residues. The germline V gene encodes CDR1 KGHSH and CDR2 LQKENI.

This clone was recorded a few times. The gene calls are TRBV6-1 and TRBJ1-1; D call uncertain. The CDR3 loop spans 14 amino acids. Germline CDR1 reads MNHNS; CDR2 reads SASEGT. Trimming pared 2 bases from V and 3 bases from J, leaving 10 bases between. CDR3 bases: TGTGCCAGCAGTGAAAAAACACCTTACACTGAAGCTTTCTTT. Encoded protein: CASSEKTPYTEAFF.

The rearrangement joins TRBV6-4 to TRBJ2-2, with D uncertain. CDR1 and CDR2 from the germline V gene are MRHNA and SNTAGT. V dropped 6 bases and J dropped 1 base, with 9 bases sitting between them. This CDR3 spans 14 amino acids. The CDR3 DNA is TGTGCCAGCAGACCCCTAGGGAACACCGGGGAGCTGTTTTTT. Translating it yields CASRPLGNTGELFF.

The chain joins TRBV11-1 to TRBJ2-2, with a tentative D call TRBD1 (5 bases). Trimming pared 2 bases from V and 4 bases from J, leaving 11 bases between. The CDR3 runs to 15 residues. CDR1 and CDR2 (germline): SGHAT, FQDESV (reference sequence). The CDR3 here is CASSLKTGITGELFF. The DNA of the CDR3 is TGTGCCAGCAGCTTAAAAACAGGAATCACCGGGGAGCTGTTTTTT.

The gene calls are TRBV28 and TRBJ2-4; possible D gene TRBD2, 6 bases. This CDR3 has 12 residues. Trimming removed 4 bases at V and 10 bases at J, with 11 bases between. The germline CDR1 and CDR2 sequences are MDHEN and SYDVKM. The CDR3 coding sequence is TGTGCCAGCAGTTCAACGGGAGCTATTCAGTACTTC. It specifies CASSSTGAIQYF.

The chain is built from TRBV10-3 and TRBJ2-2; TRBD2 matches 8 bases. V lost 7 bases and J lost 0; bases outside the gene matches: 10. From germline, CDR1 is ENHRY and CDR2 SYGVKD. This CDR3 comprises 17 residues. The CDR3 DNA is TGTGCCATCACTTCAAGCGGGGGTGATTCGAACACCGGGGAGCTGTTTTTT. The encoded protein is CAITSSGGDSNTGELFF.

The rearrangement uses TRBV5-6 and TRBJ2-3; D gene ambiguous. Germline CDR1 and CDR2: SGHDT and YYEEEE. The CDR3 has 13 residues. V dropped 4 bases and J dropped 0 bases, with 6 bases sitting between them. CDR3 in amino acids: CASSTQSTDTQYF. The CDR3 nucleotides read TGTGCCAGCAGCACTCAAAGCACAGATACGCAGTATTTT.

This chain links TRBV24-1 with TRBJ2-7; 11 bases line up with TRBD1. The germline V gene encodes CDR1 KGHDR and CDR2 SFDVKD. The J segment lost 4 bases and the V segment lost 6 bases, leaving 4 bases of the junction unmatched. The CDR3 has 14 amino acids. CDR3 in amino acids: CATSLGTGGYEQYF. The CDR3 DNA sequence: TGTGCCACCAGTCTGGGGACAGGGGGATACGAGCAGTACTTC.

This chain connects TRBV19 to TRBJ1-2, with no clear D. This CDR3 comprises 12 residues. V shed 7 bases and J shed 4 bases, with 10 bases lying between them. Germline V lookup: CDR1 LNHDA, CDR2 SQIVND (reference sequence). CDR3 DNA sequence: TGTGCCAGTACAGGCTCAGTCTATGGCTACACCTTC. Translation gives CASTGSVYGYTF.

On this clone: Germline and junction disagree at one end, which may indicate a read error. The chain combines TRBV19 with TRBJ2-7; 12 nucleotides match TRBD2. Germline CDR1 LNHDA, CDR2 SQIVND (reference sequence). The CDR3 extends over 13 amino acids. CDR3 region: CASSSPSSGRGCF. The DNA of the CDR3 is TGTGCCAGTAGTTCCCCCTCTAGCGGGAGGGGGTGCTTC.

V usage is TRBV7-6 and J usage is TRBJ2-2, with 12 nucleotides matching TRBD2. Looked up from germline, CDR1 is SGHVS and CDR2 is FNYEAQ. After removal of 1 base from V and 4 bases from J, the junction contained 4 bases not matched to a gene. There are 17 residues in the CDR3. In nucleotides, the CDR3 is TGTGCCAGCAGCTTAGTTACTAGCGGGGGGCCCACCGGGGAGCTGTTTTTT. Amino acids: CASSLVTSGGPTGELFF.

The J gene is TRBJ2-7, the V gene TRBV2, with D tentatively TRBD2 (5 bases). Trimming removed 5 bases from V and 0 bases from J, with 8 bases in between. This CDR3 is built from 13 residues. In germline, CDR1 is SNHLY, CDR2 FYNNEI. CDR3 loop: CASSPGGSYEQYF. In DNA form, the CDR3 reads TGTGCCAGCAGTCCCGGAGGCTCCTACGAGCAGTACTTC.

The chain carries TRBV10-1 and TRBJ2-1; 8 nucleotides agree with TRBD2. Germline CDR1 and CDR2: WNHNN and SYGVQD (reference sequence). The CDR3 contains 16 residues. Trimming took 3 bases from V and 1 from J; bases not matched to a gene: 5. The CDR3 spells CASSDHGGVSYNEQFF. Here the CDR3 DNA reads TGCGCCAGCAGTGACCACGGGGGGGTATCCTACAATGAGCAGTTCTTC.

The chain is built from TRBV15 and TRBJ1-5, with unresolved D. The CDR3 contains 15 residues. Germline CDR1 reads LNHNV; CDR2 reads YYDKDF (reference sequence). V was pared by 0 bases and J by 2 bases, with 8 bases between. CDR3 sequence reads: CATSRDIGRNQPQHF. In nucleotides, the CDR3 is TGTGCCACCAGCAGAGATATCGGTCGCAATCAGCCCCAGCATTTT.